A selection of T cell receptor beta chains follows, all from one sample in a study of blood T cell repertoires in COVID-19. Generated by immunoSEQ multiplex PCR, the TCRdb table keeps only in-frame clones and is missing some. The sample comprises roughly 230,000 clones, approximately 84% of which are singletons, and under 5% rests with the top ten. The sequencing input was peripheral blood. These receptors were obtained from a man aged 50 to 59 with acute or convalescent COVID-19. CDR3s include the opening cysteine and the closing phenylalanine or tryptophan. D genes are given only for firm matches. Not all rows give a size; the values are once, few, many and, for expanded clones, a class.

>TRBJ1-2|.|TRBV12-3/TRBV12-4|.
CASSFSLEGYTF
TGTGCCAGCAGCTTTAGCCTGGAGGGCTACACCTTC
>TRBJ2-4|TRBD2|TRBV13|.
CASSYLAGETKNIQYF
TGTGCCAGCAGCTACCTAGCGGGGGAGACCAAAAACATTCAGTACTTC
>TRBJ1-4|.|TRBV7-9|.
CASSSEGGANEKLFF
TGTGCCAGCAGCTCCGAGGGGGGGGCTAATGAAAAACTGTTTTTT
>TRBJ1-1|.|TRBV15|.
CATAYLRRDTEAFF
TGTGCCACCGCTTATCTTCGGAGGGACACTGAAGCTTTCTTT
>TRBJ2-1|TRBD2|TRBV5-5|.
CATGTSGALSYNEQFF
TGTGCCACCGGGACTAGCGGGGCCCTGTCCTACAATGAGCAGTTCTTC
>TRBJ2-1|.|TRBV6-5|.
CASTGTSYNEQFF
TGTGCCAGCACCGGGACTTCCTACAATGAGCAGTTCTTC
>TRBJ1-1|.|TRBV19|.
CASRQKGNTEAFF
TGTGCCAGCCGACAGAAGGGGAACACTGAAGCTTTCTTT
>TRBJ2-1|.|TRBV5-1|.
CASSLAPGIHNEQFF
TGCGCCAGCAGCTTGGCCCCCGGGATCCACAATGAGCAGTTCTTC
>TRBJ2-1|.|TRBV5-4|.
CASSLHGNSYNEQFF
TGTGCCAGCAGCTTGCACGGGAACTCCTACAATGAGCAGTTCTTC
>TRBJ1-1|.|TRBV11-2|.
CASSLWEGLNTEAFF
TGTGCCAGCAGCTTATGGGAGGGGTTGAACACTGAAGCTTTCTTT
>TRBJ2-1|.|TRBV15|.
CATSRGNQGGSYNEQFF
TGTGCCACCAGCAGAGGCAACCAGGGGGGTTCCTACAATGAGCAGTTCTTC
>TRBJ1-3|TRBD1|TRBV3-1/TRBV3-2|.
CASSPSPLRGQGPLGNTIYF
TGTGCCAGCAGCCCGTCCCCTTTGCGAGGACAGGGCCCTCTTGGAAACACCATATATTTT
>TRBJ1-5|.|TRBV6-5|.
CASSRDIDSNQPQHF
TGTGCCAGCAGTCGGGACATTGATAGCAATCAGCCCCAGCATTTT
>TRBJ2-5|.|TRBV5-6|.
CASSFPSSHQETQYF
TGTGCCAGCAGCTTTCCTAGTTCACACCAAGAGACCCAGTACTTC
>TRBJ2-1|.|TRBV5-4|.
CASSSQGRDEQFF
TGTGCCAGCAGTAGCCAGGGGCGGGATGAGCAGTTCTTC
>TRBJ1-1|.|TRBV4-2|once
CASSQDLTGGTEAFF
TGTGCCAGCAGCCAAGATTTGACCGGAGGGACTGAAGCTTTCTTT
>TRBJ1-1|TRBD1|TRBV7-9|.
CASSTRQGMNTEAFF
TGTGCCAGCAGCACACGACAGGGGATGAACACTGAAGCTTTCTTT
>TRBJ2-7|.|TRBV7-9|.
CASSSPTQGGEQYF
TGTGCCAGCAGCAGCCCAACACAGGGTGGCGAGCAGTACTTC
>TRBJ1-3|.|TRBV4-2|.
CASSQAGVRASGNTIYF
TGTGCCAGCAGCCAAGCGGGGGTCCGGGCCTCTGGAAACACCATATATTTT
>TRBJ2-7|.|TRBV7-9|.
CASSLREDSSYEQYF
TGTGCCAGCAGCCTTAGAGAGGACAGCTCCTACGAGCAGTACTTC
>TRBJ1-5|.|TRBV19|.
CASSRQGHQPQHF
TGTGCCAGTAGTCGGCAGGGCCATCAGCCCCAGCATTTT
>TRBJ1-2|.|TRBV29-1|.
CSVEHRVGYGYTF
TGCAGCGTTGAACACAGGGTGGGCTATGGCTACACCTTC
>TRBJ2-7|.|TRBV3-1/TRBV3-2|.
CASSQRPGPYEQYF
TGTGCCAGCAGCCAACGACCAGGGCCCTACGAGCAGTACTTC
>TRBJ2-2|TRBD1|TRBV9|few
CASSPGQGAPGELFF
TGTGCCAGCAGCCCAGGGCAGGGGGCCCCCGGGGAGCTGTTTTTT
>TRBJ2-1|TRBD2|TRBV5-5|.
CASSLAIWGGGYNEQFF
TGTGCCAGCAGCTTGGCGATTTGGGGGGGAGGCTACAATGAGCAGTTCTTC
>TRBJ1-2|TRBD1|TRBV28|.
CASSPLFRDRGLSDYGYTF
TGTGCCAGCAGTCCCTTATTCCGGGACAGGGGGCTCTCGGACTATGGCTACACCTTC
>TRBJ2-3|TRBD2|TRBV18|.
CASSPTTSGGTDTQYF
TGTGCCAGCTCACCAACGACTAGCGGAGGCACAGATACGCAGTATTTT
>TRBJ2-2|TRBD2|TRBV27|.
CASAGGGNTGELFF
TGTGCCAGCGCGGGGGGTGGGAACACCGGGGAGCTGTTTTTT